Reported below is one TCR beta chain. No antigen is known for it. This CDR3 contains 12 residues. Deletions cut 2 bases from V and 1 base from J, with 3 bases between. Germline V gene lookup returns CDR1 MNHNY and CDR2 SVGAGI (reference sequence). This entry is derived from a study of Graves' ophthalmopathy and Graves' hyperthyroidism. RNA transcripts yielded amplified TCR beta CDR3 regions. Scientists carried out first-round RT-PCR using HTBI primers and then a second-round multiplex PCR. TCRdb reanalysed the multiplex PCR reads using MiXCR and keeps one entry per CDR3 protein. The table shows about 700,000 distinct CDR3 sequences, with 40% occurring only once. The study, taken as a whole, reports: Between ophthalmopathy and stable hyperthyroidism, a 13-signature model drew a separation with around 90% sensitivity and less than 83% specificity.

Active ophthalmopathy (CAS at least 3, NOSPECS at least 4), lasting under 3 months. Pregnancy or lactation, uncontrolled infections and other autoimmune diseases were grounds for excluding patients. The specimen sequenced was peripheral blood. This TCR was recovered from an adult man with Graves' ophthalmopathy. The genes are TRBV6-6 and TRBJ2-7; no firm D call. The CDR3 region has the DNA TGTGCCAGCAGTTACATATCCTACGAGCAGTACTTC. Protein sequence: CASSYISYEQYF.